This TCR beta chain was sequenced during a study of human T cells and chemical hapten exposure. Study details: A roughly 2 cm by roughly 2 cm inner upper arm patch received 2% DPC for sensitization.

V lost 5 bases and J lost 7; bases outside the gene matches: 8. The CDR3 sequence is 14 residues long. CDR1 and CDR2 from the germline V gene are MNHNY and SVGAGI (reference sequence). This clonotype was counted ten times or more. Unique molecular identifiers were affixed to discrete cDNA molecules within the library. TCRdb ran MiXCR on the RACE reads and lists one entry per CDR3 protein. The sample yields 95,000 to 100,000 distinct CDR3 sequences, less than 14% seen once. Time point indicated: pre-sensitization, week 0. Treatment defined: therapeutic diphenylcyclopropenone sensitization with weekly scalp DPC. Non-pregnant alopecia patients aged 18 to 70, suitable for DPC therapy. Unfractionated whole blood served as the source for total RNA extraction.

The V and J genes are TRBV6-6 and TRBJ1-5, with TRBD1 matching over 7 bases. This sequence was found in a woman aged 55-69 years with alopecia areata. Some clones in this sample may be carry-over from other donors' samples. The input for sequencing was whole blood, taken in connection with sensitization to the hapten diphenylcyclopropenone (DPC). The CDR3 DNA follows: TGTGCCAGCAGTCTCTCAGGGGGTAGGCAGCCCCAGCATTTT. It encodes CASSLSGGRQPQHF.